These 8 T cell receptor beta chains originate from one sample sequenced in a study of T-cell memory formation after mild COVID-19 (dated by TCRdb to the early 2020s). The receptor library was made with 5' RACE. Sequenced on an Illumina NovaSeq 6000. Clones were called with MiXCR by TCRdb after fastp trimmed the public reads at Q25, and only in-frame beta chains were retained. CDR3 protein sequences are deduplicated, and each keeps its most common genes and DNA. The sample has 400,000 to 500,000 distinct CDR3 sequences on record, roughly 20% of them singletons. The ten largest make up 7.5% to 9.5% of the sample. Sequenced material: PBMCs or a T cell subset sorted from them (not recorded which). Every receptor here comes from an adult woman who had mild COVID-19 (a few samples of this study predate the infection). The sample titles of this study are shuffled in the database, so cell type and time point are left out; the donor was told from shared clones.

This chain's CDR3 is CASSHGQGAGEQFF. CDR3 bases: TGTGCCAGCAGCCACGGACAGGGGGCGGGGGAGCAGTTCTTC. The chain links TRBV3-1 to TRBJ2-1; the match to TRBD1 covers 11 bases. Germline CDR1 LGHDT, CDR2 YNNKEL (reference sequence). Trimming took 3 bases from V and 10 from J; bases not matched to a gene: 5. The CDR3 loop spans 14 amino acids.

This clonotype has a count of ten or more. This chain links TRBV24-1 with TRBJ2-1; TRBD2 agrees at 11 bases. Germline V gives CDR1 KGHDR, CDR2 SFDVKD. The V gene end was trimmed by 4 bases and the J gene end by 10 bases; junction bases not matched to a gene: 17. CDR3 length equals 18 residues. CDR3: CATSEPPTSGGPDGEQFF. CDR3 nucleotides: TGTGCCACCAGTGAACCACCAACTAGCGGGGGCCCCGACGGCGAGCAGTTCTTC.

J is TRBJ1-6 and V is TRBV14; 9 nucleotides agree with TRBD1. V lost 4 bases, J lost 9 bases, and 4 bases stayed unmatched. The germline V gene encodes CDR1 SGHDN and CDR2 FVKESK. The CDR3 sequence is 14 residues long. CDR3 sequence reads: CASSPGQGVSPLHF. The CDR3 nucleotides read TGTGCCAGCAGCCCGGGACAGGGAGTTTCACCCCTCCACTTT. The complete variable domain, with remaining parts taken from reference TRBV14 and TRBJ1-6, reads EAGVTQFPSHSVIEKGQTVTLRCDPISGHDNLYWYRRVMGKEIKFLLHFVKESKQDESGMPNNRFLAERTGGTYSTLKVQPAELEDSGVYFCASSPGQGVSPLHFGNGTRLTVT.

J is TRBJ2-7 and V is TRBV7-8; 10 positions match TRBD1. The CDR3 is made up of 15 amino acids. Germline-derived CDR1 and CDR2 are SGHVS and FQNEAQ. V was clipped by 5 bases and J by 2 bases; unmatched bases: 6. The CDR3 region is CASSRPGQGTYEQYF. The CDR3 nucleotides are TGTGCCAGCAGCCGTCCGGGACAGGGGACCTACGAGCAGTACTTC.

In its sample, this clonotype was seen a few times. The chain uses TRBV23-1 and TRBJ1-5; D gene unclear. TRBV23-1 is known as an ORF, though its function is uncertain. The V and J ends lost 4 bases and 2 bases respectively, with 21 bases between them. This CDR3 has 18 amino acids. CDR3 coding DNA: TGCGCCAGCAGTCCCTCACTCCTCCTGTGTGGGGGCAATCAGCCCCAGCATTTT. Translated: CASSPSLLLCGGNQPQHF.

The table lists this clonotype with a few counts. The V and J genes are TRBV12-3 or TRBV12-4 and TRBJ2-1; D is perhaps TRBD1 or TRBD2 (6 bases each). The CDR3 has 17 amino acids. V was shortened by 5 bases and J by 1 base, with 18 bases between the two germline ends. CDR3 nucleotides: TGTGCCAGCAGTCCGACTCGGGGGCCCTCATCCTACAATGAGCAGTTCTTC. Protein product: CASSPTRGPSSYNEQFF.

CDR3 residues: CASSQDRLAGGPHEQYF. The DNA of the CDR3 is TGTGCCAGCAGCCAAGATCGGCTAGCGGGGGGGCCCCACGAGCAGTACTTC. The genes are TRBV3-1 and TRBJ2-7, with 12 bases that match TRBD2. The CDR3 is made up of 17 amino acids. CDR1 is LGHDT and CDR2 is YNNKEL in the germline V gene (reference sequence). With V trimmed by 0 bases and J by 5 bases, 8 bases remained unmatched.

This clonotype was counted only a few times. The chain employs TRBV30 and TRBJ2-2; 9 bases agree with TRBD1. Germline trimming cut 0 bases from V and 5 bases from J; bases unmatched to any gene: 7. Germline V gene lookup returns CDR1 GTSNPN and CDR2 SVGIG (reference sequence). CDR3 size: 16 residues. The CDR3 sequence: CAWSVLLGQGTGELFF. The CDR3 DNA is TGTGCCTGGAGTGTACTACTTGGACAGGGGACCGGGGAGCTGTTTTTT.